This T cell receptor (beta chain) stems from a study of vaccination and CD4 T cells after COVID-19. About the research overall: The convalescent population consisted of six males and four females, two of whom were of Hispanic ethnicity. Samples were taken after vaccination, a median of roughly 70 days after dose two, with a range of 14 to 241. Every culture used as a control got a CEFX pool, an HIV-1 Nef pool, or no peptide.

Regarding this clonotype: Antigen unknown.

As to treatment: roughly 10-day PBMC culture with coronavirus spike peptide pools or control peptides (ViraFEST assay). The CDR3 consists of 16 residues. Germline V lookup: CDR1 SEHNR, CDR2 FQNEAQ (reference sequence). After removal of 7 bases from V and 7 bases from J, the junction contained 14 bases not matched to a gene. Once obtained from cultured CD4+ T cells, the DNA was sequenced using the Oncomine TCR Beta short-read assay. Extraction of genomic DNA was performed on cultured CD4+ T cells. Via MiXCR, TCRdb re-called the PCR reads, giving one row per CDR3 protein. The data contain 10,000 to 15,000 distinct CDR3 sequences, about 47% of them singletons.

The rearrangement joins TRBV7-9 to TRBJ2-1, with 9 bases aligning to TRBD1. The TCR comes from a human donor who had recovered from COVID-19. The sequencing input was CD4+ T cells from blood, cultured in vitro. This CDR3 reads CASTIGRTGVTNEQFF. The CDR3 coding sequence is TGTGCCAGCACCATCGGTCGGACAGGGGTGACGAATGAGCAGTTCTTC.